The 32 T cell receptor beta chains presented below share a single source sample, sequenced in a study of shared clonotypes between healthy human individuals. Produced via immunoSEQ multiplex PCR; TCRdb's table is partial and in-frame only. The table includes approximately 940,000 clones, 76% detected once. Material: memory CD4+ T cells sorted from blood. Noted subset: CD45RA-negative fraction. The receptors originated from a man younger than 30 in good health.

This clone was seen more than once but under ten times. CDR3 coding DNA: TGTGCCAGCAGCTTGGTTTCTCTACGGGGGATTAGCAATCAGCCCCAGCATTTT. Amino acids: CASSLVSLRGISNQPQHF. The chain recombines TRBV5-8 with TRBJ1-5; a possible D gene is TRBD1 (5 bases). CDR1 and CDR2 from the germline V gene are SGHTS and YDEGEE. V lost 0 bases and J lost 0, with 16 bases in between. The CDR3 is 18 residues long.

V and J are TRBV7-2 and TRBJ2-5; 8 bases fit TRBD2. Germline V gene sequence: CDR1 SGHTA, CDR2 FQGNSA. Trimming at V came to 5 bases and at J to 4 bases, leaving 6 bases not matched to a gene. CDR3 size: 14 residues. The chain's CDR3 is CASSRSSGVETQYF. The CDR3, as DNA: TGTGCCAGCAGCCGTAGTAGCGGGGTAGAGACCCAGTACTTC.

This clone was observed a handful of times. The sample holds other DNA sequences that translate to the same CDR3. The chain is built from TRBV18 and TRBJ1-5; 8 bases match TRBD1. The length of the CDR3 is 14 residues. V was clipped by 2 bases and J by 4 bases; unmatched bases: 1. CDR1 is KGHSH, CDR2 LQKENI, per germline. The CDR3 sequence is CASSPGQGNQPQHF. The CDR3 region has the DNA TGTGCCAGCTCACCAGGACAGGGTAATCAGCCCCAGCATTTT.

The rearrangement joins TRBV7-2 to TRBJ2-7, with a weak D call TRBD2 (5 bases). CDR3 length: 14 residues. The V end was cut by 2 bases, the J end by 0 bases, with 8 bases between. In germline, CDR1 is SGHTA, CDR2 FQGNSA. The CDR3 DNA sequence: TGTGCCAGCAGCTTACCTAGCCGCTCCTACGAGCAGTACTTC. Protein product: CASSLPSRSYEQYF.

V and J are TRBV18 and TRBJ2-7, with 7 nucleotides matching TRBD1. Trimming cost V 3 bases and J 0 bases; bases outside gene matches: 5. CDR1 KGHSH and CDR2 LQKENI come from the germline V gene. This CDR3 region has 15 residues. The CDR3 loop reads CASSPGQLTSYEQYF. As DNA, the CDR3 is TGTGCCAGCTCACCGGGACAGTTGACCTCCTACGAGCAGTACTTC.

DNA for the CDR3: TGTGCCATCAGTGCGGCCGGGACACAGGGGGGAGGTACTGAAGCTTTCTTT. This sequence encodes CAISAAGTQGGGTEAFF. The rearrangement links TRBV10-3 to TRBJ1-1; 8 bases agree with TRBD1. Germline trimming cut 4 bases from V and 5 bases from J; bases unmatched to any gene: 15. This CDR3 has 17 residues. The germline CDR1 and CDR2 sequences are ENHRY and SYGVKD.

The chain couples TRBV29-1 to TRBJ2-4; 10 bases line up with TRBD1. With 6 bases clipped from V and 1 base from J, the junction kept 9 bases outside the gene matches. The CDR3 length is 16 residues. CDR1 is SQVTM and CDR2 is ANQGSEA in the germline V gene. CDR3 residues: CSVTGQGVLAKNIQYF. Here the CDR3 DNA reads TGCAGCGTGACCGGACAGGGGGTGCTTGCCAAAAACATTCAGTACTTC.

The chain employs TRBV5-8 and TRBJ1-2, with TRBD1 identical over 9 bases. The CDR3 is 17 residues long. Germline CDR1 SGHTS, CDR2 YDEGEE. After removal of 2 bases from V and 8 bases from J, the junction contained 16 bases not matched to a gene. CDR3 DNA sequence: TGTGCCAGCAGCTTACGAGACAGGGGGGTTCTCGTCGACGGCTACACCTTC. Amino acids: CASSLRDRGVLVDGYTF.

This clone appeared a single time. Other DNA sequences in the same sample also yield this CDR3. The chain links TRBV7-2 to TRBJ2-3, with 14 bases aligning to TRBD2. J lost 1 base, V lost 4 bases, and 1 base had no gene match. The CDR3 covers 16 residues. Germline loops: CDR1 SGHTA, CDR2 FQGNSA. The CDR3: CASSWTSGGRTDTQYF. In DNA, the CDR3 is TGTGCCAGCAGCTGGACTAGCGGGGGGCGCACAGATACGCAGTATTTT.

The V call is TRBV7-9, the J call TRBJ2-1; D is perhaps TRBD1 (6 bases). Trimming took off 1 base at V and 6 bases at J, with 13 bases between the two ends. CDR1 SEHNR and CDR2 FQNEAQ come from the germline V gene (reference sequence). The CDR3 consists of 15 residues. The CDR3 is CASSLEQGRVNEQFF. CDR3 bases: TGTGCCAGCAGCTTAGAACAGGGAAGGGTCAATGAGCAGTTCTTC.

The chain couples TRBV5-1 to TRBJ2-7, with D tentatively TRBD1 (5 bases). Trimming took 4 bases from V and 0 from J, leaving 11 bases between them. The CDR3 runs 14 residues. CDR1 and CDR2 from the germline V gene are SGHRS and YFSETQ. The CDR3 DNA reads TGCGCCAGCAGCCTAGGGGTGCCCTCCTACGAGCAGTACTTC. This translates into CASSLGVPSYEQYF.

Details on this clone: The identical CDR3 is also encoded by other nucleotide sequences in the sample. The rearrangement uses TRBV6-1 and TRBJ1-1; the D gene is possibly TRBD1 (5 bases). Between the trimmed V and J ends, which lost 4 bases and 0 bases, there was a span of 6 bases. Germline CDR1 is MNHNS and CDR2 is SASEGT. CDR3 length equals 13 residues. CDR3: CASSATVNTEAFF. The CDR3 region has the DNA TGTGCCAGCAGTGCGACAGTGAACACTGAAGCTTTCTTT.

This clone showed up just a few times. Other DNA variants within this sample encode the same CDR3. V and J are TRBV18 and TRBJ1-2; TRBD1 might be the D (5 bases). The germline gives CDR1 KGHSH, CDR2 LQKENI. CDR3 length: 13 amino acids. Trimming left V 2 bases short and J 6 bases short, with 10 bases between. CDR3 loop: CASSPRGADGYTF. CDR3 nucleotide sequence: TGTGCCAGCTCACCAAGAGGGGCAGATGGCTACACCTTC.

As DNA, the CDR3 is TGCGCCAGCAGCTTGCCCGGGACAGGACCCTACGAGCAGTACTTC. Protein: CASSLPGTGPYEQYF. V gene TRBV5-1 combines with J gene TRBJ2-7; 8 nucleotides line up with TRBD1. V gave up 1 base and J gave up 2 bases; unmatched junction bases: 5. This CDR3 region has 15 residues. CDR1 is SGHRS and CDR2 is YFSETQ in the germline V gene.

The V gene is TRBV5-1, the J gene TRBJ2-3; D not resolved. Germline V gene sequence: CDR1 SGHRS, CDR2 YFSETQ. V shed 0 bases and J shed 0 bases, with 8 bases lying between them. The CDR3 totals 15 residues. This chain's CDR3 is CASSLGAVSTDTQYF. CDR3 coding DNA: TGCGCCAGCAGCTTGGGCGCAGTTAGCACAGATACGCAGTATTTT.

This chain uses TRBV2 with TRBJ1-6, with a possible D match to TRBD1 (5 bases). This CDR3 spans 17 amino acids. Trimming shortened V by 2 bases and J by 0 bases, and 11 bases separated the two germline ends. Germline CDR1 is SNHLY and CDR2 is FYNNEI. CDR3 in DNA: TGTGCCAGCAGTGAAAGGGGACCGAGCTCCTATAATTCACCCCTCCACTTT. Its protein product is CASSERGPSSYNSPLHF. Filled out from reference TRBV2 and TRBJ1-6, the complete variable domain reads EPEVTQTPSHQVTQMGQEVILRCVPISNHLYFYWYRQILGQKVEFLVSFYNNEISEKSEIFDDQFSVERPDGSNFTLKIRSTKLEDSAMYFCASSERGPSSYNSPLHFGNGTRLTVT.

This clone was detected only a few times. At one end, the junction sequence differs from germline, possibly due to a read error. This chain uses TRBV7-7 with TRBJ2-3; a possible D gene is TRBD2 (5 bases). Germline V gene lookup returns CDR1 SSHAT and CDR2 FNYEAQ (reference sequence). This CDR3 comprises 13 residues. The CDR3 spells CASSFSRADTQYF. CDR3 DNA sequence: TGTGCTAGCAGCTTCTCGAGGGCAGATACGCAGTATTTT.

This clone came up many times. V usage is TRBV30 and J usage is TRBJ1-1; TRBD1 aligns across 7 bases. V was clipped by 4 bases and J by 7 bases; unmatched bases: 12. The CDR3 spans 14 residues. CDR1 is GTSNPN and CDR2 is SVGIG in the germline V gene (reference sequence). CDR3 nucleotide sequence: TGTGCCTGGACACAGGGGTCTGAAATAGGTGAAGCTTTCTTT. Encoded protein: CAWTQGSEIGEAFF.

This clone was detected only a few times. This chain links TRBV5-4 with TRBJ2-7; possible D gene TRBD1, 5 bases. CDR1 is SGHNT, CDR2 YYREEE, per germline (reference sequence). The germline V and J ends were trimmed by 7 bases and 2 bases, with 13 bases remaining between them. The CDR3 has 13 amino acids. CDR3 DNA sequence: TGTGCCAGCTCCCCGAGGACAACCTACGAGCAGTACTTC. Its translation: CASSPRTTYEQYF. Variable domain in full (rest from reference TRBV5-4 and TRBJ2-7): ETGVTQSPTHLIKTRGQQVTLRCSSQSGHNTVSWYQQALGQGPQFIFQYYREEENGRGNFPPRFSGLQFPNYSSELNVNALELDDSALYLCASSPRTTYEQYFGPGTRLTVT.

The genes are TRBV15 and TRBJ2-4; D gene uncertain. This CDR3 is 16 amino acids long. The germline V and J ends were trimmed by 3 bases and 0 bases, with 12 bases remaining between them. The germline gives CDR1 LNHNV, CDR2 YYDKDF (reference sequence). The DNA of the CDR3 is TGTGCCACCAGCAGCGGGCAGGCGATAGCCAAAAACATTCAGTACTTC. It specifies CATSSGQAIAKNIQYF.

The J gene is TRBJ1-4, the V gene TRBV18; a possible D gene is TRBD1 (6 bases). This CDR3 contains 16 residues. The V gene's germline CDR1 is KGHSH and CDR2 LQKENI. V lost 2 bases to trimming and J lost 0 bases, with 10 bases between them. The CDR3 protein is CASSPSQGTTNEKLFF. CDR3 bases: TGTGCCAGCTCACCATCACAGGGAACAACTAATGAAAAACTGTTTTTT.

This chain connects TRBV7-9 to TRBJ2-7, with TRBD1 as a possible D gene (5 bases). The V end lost 2 bases, the J end lost 3 bases, and 11 bases lay between the germline ends. This CDR3 has 14 residues. CDR1 is SEHNR, CDR2 FQNEAQ, per germline (reference sequence). DNA of the CDR3: TGTGCCAGCAGCTTAAACAGGAATCTCTACGAGCAGTACTTC. This encodes CASSLNRNLYEQYF. Full variable domain (missing parts from reference TRBV7-9 and TRBJ2-7): DTGVSQNPRHKITKRGQNVTFRCDPISEHNRLYWYRQTLGQGPEFLTYFQNEAQLEKSRLLSDRFSAERPKGSFSTLEIQRTEQGDSAMYLCASSLNRNLYEQYFGPGTRLTVT.

V usage is TRBV2 and J usage is TRBJ1-1; D gene unclear. Between the trimmed V and J ends, which lost 4 bases and 7 bases, there was a span of 13 bases. The CDR3 has 13 amino acids. Germline CDR1 is SNHLY and CDR2 is FYNNEI. CDR3 bases: TGTGCCAGCAGTGGGGGTGTAGGCGGTGAAGCTTTCTTT. Its translation is CASSGGVGGEAFF.

The chain joins TRBV11-2 to TRBJ2-1; 9 bases agree with TRBD1. Germline-derived CDR1 and CDR2 are SGHAT and FQNNGV. With V trimmed by 5 bases and J by 1 base, 6 bases remained unmatched. The CDR3 is 16 amino acids. This CDR3 is CASSRGTGNSYNEQFF. CDR3 nucleotide sequence: TGTGCCAGCAGCAGGGGGACAGGGAATTCCTACAATGAGCAGTTCTTC.

V and J are TRBV7-2 and TRBJ2-5; perhaps TRBD1 as D (6 bases). The CDR3 spans 14 residues. Trimming stripped 5 bases from V and 4 bases from J, with 14 bases between. Germline CDR1 and CDR2: SGHTA and FQGNSA. As DNA, the CDR3 is TGTGCCAGCAGCCTTCTGGGACATGGAGAGACCCAGTACTTC. The encoded protein is CASSLLGHGETQYF.

Remarks on this clone: A much larger clone lies a single base off, so this may be a read error. This sample also contains other DNA sequences that code for the same CDR3. This chain connects TRBV11-3 to TRBJ2-5; no firm D call. Trimming stripped 1 base from V and 2 bases from J, with 5 bases between. Per germline, CDR1 SGHNT and CDR2 YENEEA. This CDR3 has 13 residues. The CDR3 protein is CASSLGIQETQYF. CDR3 nucleotides: TGTGCCAGCAGCTTAGGGATTCAAGAGACCCAGTACTTC. The entire variable domain, with the rest obtained from reference TRBV11-3 and TRBJ2-5, is as follows: EAGVVQSPRYKIIEKKQPVAFWCNPISGHNTLYWYLQNLGQGPELLIRYENEEAVDDSQLPKDRFSAERLKGVDSTLKIQPAELGDSAVYLCASSLGIQETQYFGPGTRLLVL.

This clone was picked up one time. The genes are TRBV30 and TRBJ2-1; D might be TRBD2 (6 bases). Germline V CDR1 and CDR2: GTSNPN, SVGIG (reference sequence). CDR3 size: 16 residues. V was trimmed by 7 bases and J by 2 bases, leaving 21 bases between them. The CDR3 is CASGEGRGATYNEQFF. Written as DNA, the CDR3 is TGTGCCTCGGGGGAAGGTAGGGGCGCTACCTACAATGAGCAGTTCTTC.

The J gene is TRBJ1-5, the V gene TRBV7-9, with 8 bases aligning to TRBD1. V shed 7 bases and J 5 bases; nucleotides not matched to a gene: 4. The CDR3 has 13 amino acids. Per germline, CDR1 SEHNR and CDR2 FQNEAQ (reference sequence). CDR3 nucleotide sequence: TGTGCCAGCACCGGACAGGGCGATCAGCCCCAGCATTTT. Translation: CASTGQGDQPQHF.

V and J are TRBV7-9 and TRBJ2-3, with a tentative D call TRBD2 (5 bases). CDR1 is SEHNR, CDR2 FQNEAQ, per germline (reference sequence). The CDR3 contains 13 residues. V lost 5 bases, J lost 5 bases, and 11 bases lay in between. Written as DNA, the CDR3 is TGTGCCAGCAGCCGTATTGGAGGAGATACGCAGTATTTT. Translated: CASSRIGGDTQYF.

This clone came up once. This chain connects TRBV15 to TRBJ2-3; 8 nucleotides align to TRBD2. The CDR3 has 18 residues. Germline assignment: CDR1 LNHNV and CDR2 YYDKDF (reference sequence). Germline trimming cut 2 bases from V and 6 bases from J; bases unmatched to any gene: 16. The CDR3 sequence: CATSRIAPRGGIRDTQYF. The CDR3 DNA reads as TGTGCCACCAGCAGAATCGCCCCCCGCGGGGGGATTAGGGATACGCAGTATTTT.

The chain employs TRBV11-3 and TRBJ2-2, with 9 bases that match TRBD1. Germline CDR1 is SGHNT and CDR2 is YENEEA. The CDR3 has 16 amino acids. V gave up 4 bases and J gave up 3 bases; unmatched junction bases: 6. CDR3 protein: CASSSRTGDYTGELFF. The DNA of the CDR3 is TGTGCCAGCAGCTCCAGGACAGGGGATTACACCGGGGAGCTGTTTTTT.

The chain combines TRBV30 with TRBJ1-6; TRBD1 agrees at 7 bases. The germline V gene encodes CDR1 GTSNPN and CDR2 SVGIG (reference sequence). After removal of 4 bases from V and 5 bases from J, the junction contained 2 bases not matched to a gene. The CDR3 has 13 amino acids. Written as DNA, the CDR3 is TGTGCCTGGACAGGGGGGGATAATTCACCCCTCCACTTT. The encoded protein is CAWTGGDNSPLHF.